Presented here are 29 T cell receptor beta chains from one specimen sequenced in a study of T cells in Graves' hyperthyroidism and ophthalmopathy. Using RNA transcripts as the source, TCR beta CDR3 regions were amplified. RT-PCR in the first round (using the HTBI primer set) targeted the TCR CDR3. One entry per CDR3 protein results from TCRdb running MiXCR on the multiplex PCR reads. This sample has about 350,000 distinct CDR3 sequences, with around 15% found just once. Sequencing was done on a sample of blood. The receptor source for this set is a woman aged 60-70 years with Graves' ophthalmopathy.

Note on this clonotype: With a much larger clone just one base away, this may be a read error. The rearrangement uses TRBV20-1 and TRBJ2-2; 7 nucleotides match TRBD2. The CDR3 loop spans 13 amino acids. The germline gives CDR1 DFQATT, CDR2 SNEGSKA (reference sequence). The CDR3, as DNA: TGCAGTGCTAGATTGCGGGAGACCGGGGAGCCGTTTTTT. Protein sequence: CSARLRETGEPFF.

This chain connects TRBV6-5 to TRBJ2-7, with TRBD1 matching 10 bases. Unmatched junction bases numbered 2, after V lost 2 bases and J lost 1 base. CDR3 size: 15 residues. The germline CDR1 and CDR2 sequences are MNHEY and SVGAGI. CDR3 residues: CASSYQGQGSYEQYF. The CDR3 DNA reads TGTGCCAGCAGTTACCAGGGACAGGGGTCCTACGAGCAGTACTTC.

This clonotype was seen repeatedly, ten times or more. The V gene is TRBV11-2, the J gene TRBJ2-7; the D gene is possibly TRBD1 (5 bases). Germline CDR1 reads SGHAT; CDR2 reads FQNNGV. V was shortened by 0 bases and J by 0 bases, with 12 bases between the two germline ends. This CDR3 region has 16 residues. CDR3 loop: CASSLEAGFSSYEQYF. The CDR3 DNA follows: TGTGCCAGCAGCTTAGAAGCAGGGTTCAGCTCCTACGAGCAGTACTTC.

This clonotype was detected many times. V and J are TRBV5-1 and TRBJ2-1; 12 positions agree with TRBD2. With 7 bases clipped from V and 6 bases from J, the junction kept 5 bases outside the gene matches. Germline assignment: CDR1 SGHRS and CDR2 YFSETQ. This CDR3 has 14 amino acids. The CDR3 coding sequence is TGCGCCAGCGGGAAGACTAGCGGGAGCAATGAGCAGTTCTTC. Translated, it gives CASGKTSGSNEQFF.

On this clonotype itself: The conserved final phenylalanine or tryptophan is absent from the CDR3, which likely points to a read error. V is TRBV2 and J is TRBJ2-7, with 9 bases lining up with TRBD2. V trimming: 7 bases; J trimming: 0 bases; junction bases outside the gene matches: 4. The germline gives CDR1 SNHLY, CDR2 FYNNEI. The CDR3 extends over 14 amino acids. The CDR3 nucleotides read TGTGCCAGCATCAATAGCGGGAGCTCCTACGAGCAGTACCTC. It specifies CASINSGSSYEQYL.

The sample holds a few counts of this clonotype. This chain uses TRBV30 with TRBJ2-1; 8 nucleotides align to TRBD2. V gave up 7 bases and J gave up 8 bases; unmatched junction bases: 10. Looked up from germline, CDR1 is GTSNPN and CDR2 is SVGIG (reference sequence). The CDR3 length is 13 residues. The CDR3 DNA reads as TGTGCCTCACCGGGACTAGTTATCTATGAGCAGTTCTTC. Encoded protein: CASPGLVIYEQFF.

The gene calls are TRBV20-1 and TRBJ2-7; no reliable D call. There are 14 residues in the CDR3. Germline V CDR1 and CDR2: DFQATT, SNEGSKA (reference sequence). V lost 6 bases, J lost 2 bases, and 17 bases lay in between. CDR3 coding DNA: TGCAGTGCCCGGTCCGAGACGATTACCTACGAGCAGTACTTC. Translation: CSARSETITYEQYF.

CDR3: CASSALGLAGELVVYEQYF. Here the CDR3 DNA reads TGTGCCAGCAGTGCCTTGGGACTAGCGGGAGAGTTAGTAGTTTACGAGCAGTACTTC. The chain uses TRBV6-1 and TRBJ2-7, with 14 bases lining up with TRBD2. Germline V CDR1 and CDR2: MNHNS, SASEGT. The CDR3 loop spans 19 amino acids. V lost 4 bases and J lost 4; bases outside the gene matches: 15.

This clonotype was recorded at least ten times. The V call is TRBV12-3 or TRBV12-4, the J call TRBJ1-1; D perhaps matches TRBD1 (5 bases). V was pared by 7 bases and J by 5 bases, with 17 bases between. CDR3 length: 14 amino acids. The CDR3 reads CASTPGGTGTEAFF. CDR3 coding DNA: TGTGCCAGCACCCCGGGAGGGACCGGGACTGAAGCTTTCTTT.

The chain links TRBV7-9 to TRBJ2-1; 10 bases line up with TRBD2. J lost 2 bases, V lost 5 bases, and 6 bases had no gene match. The CDR3 is made up of 16 amino acids. Germline CDR1 SEHNR, CDR2 FQNEAQ (reference sequence). The chain's CDR3 is CASSAHLAGAYNEQFF. Here the CDR3 DNA reads TGTGCCAGCAGCGCCCATCTAGCGGGAGCCTACAATGAGCAGTTCTTC.

This clonotype was found many times. The chain is built from TRBV2 and TRBJ1-6; TRBD1 aligns across 8 bases. Unmatched junction bases numbered 7, after V lost 6 bases and J lost 9 bases. The CDR3 totals 14 residues. CDR1 is SNHLY and CDR2 is FYNNEI in the germline V gene. The CDR3 spells CASRDTGGGSPLHF. In nucleotides, the CDR3 is TGTGCCAGCAGGGATACAGGGGGAGGTTCACCCCTCCACTTT. The whole variable domain, filled in from reference TRBV2 and TRBJ1-6, reads EPEVTQTPSHQVTQMGQEVILRCVPISNHLYFYWYRQILGQKVEFLVSFYNNEISEKSEIFDDQFSVERPDGSNFTLKIRSTKLEDSAMYFCASRDTGGGSPLHFGNGTRLTVT.

This clonotype was seen ten or more times. This sequence joins TRBV7-2 and TRBJ2-1; 10 nucleotides agree with TRBD2. This CDR3 comprises 17 residues. Germline values: CDR1 SGHTA, CDR2 FQGNSA. J lost 7 bases, V lost 2 bases, and 11 bases had no gene match. CDR3 region: CASSLFGAGGPGNEQFF. The CDR3 DNA sequence: TGTGCCAGCAGCTTATTCGGAGCGGGAGGGCCGGGGAATGAGCAGTTCTTC.

The rearrangement uses TRBV14 and TRBJ2-1; D may correspond to TRBD1 or TRBD2 (6 bases each). CDR1 and CDR2 (germline): SGHDN, FVKESK. The CDR3 runs to 16 residues. The V end lost 0 bases, the J end lost 3 bases, and 12 bases lay between the germline ends. The CDR3: CASSQDWGAVYNEQFF. CDR3 coding DNA: TGTGCCAGCAGCCAAGATTGGGGGGCGGTCTACAATGAGCAGTTCTTC.

This clonotype was seen ten or more times. The rearrangement links TRBV10-3 to TRBJ2-2, with TRBD1 identical over 7 bases. The V gene end was trimmed by 2 bases and the J gene end by 2 bases; junction bases not matched to a gene: 2. In germline, CDR1 is ENHRY, CDR2 SYGVKD. The CDR3 has 15 amino acids. CDR3 loop: CAISERDRNTGELFF. The CDR3 DNA reads TGTGCCATCAGTGAGAGGGACAGAAACACCGGGGAGCTGTTTTTT.

This clonotype came up many times. This chain connects TRBV12-3 or TRBV12-4 to TRBJ1-1, with TRBD1 identical over 7 bases. CDR3 size: 15 residues. Trimming removed 6 bases from V and 0 bases from J; junction bases left unmatched: 7. CDR3 sequence (DNA): TGTGCCAGCAGCTATGGACAGGCCATGAACACTGAAGCTTTCTTT. It encodes CASSYGQAMNTEAFF.

V gene TRBV7-8 combines with J gene TRBJ1-5; D gene uncertain. In germline, CDR1 is SGHVS, CDR2 FQNEAQ. This CDR3 is 15 amino acids long. The V end lost 3 bases, the J end lost 3 bases, and 12 bases lay between the germline ends. The CDR3 loop is CASSLGPGNNQPQHF. CDR3 nucleotides: TGTGCCAGCAGCTTGGGCCCGGGGAACAATCAGCCCCAGCATTTT.

This clonotype was picked up many times. The chain is built from TRBV29-1 and TRBJ1-5; 7 bases fit TRBD1. CDR3 length: 14 residues. The germline V gene has CDR1 SQVTM and CDR2 ANQGSEA. V lost 6 bases, J lost 0 bases, and 5 bases stayed unmatched. The CDR3 DNA sequence: TGCAGCGTATCAGGGGGAGGTAGCAATCAGCCCCAGCATTTT. This encodes CSVSGGGSNQPQHF.

This clonotype was observed many times. This chain connects TRBV9 to TRBJ2-5; D is ambiguous. V lost 0 bases and J 4 bases, leaving 10 bases between the germline ends. CDR3 length: 14 amino acids. The V gene's germline CDR1 is SGDLS and CDR2 YYNGEE. This CDR3 is CASSVGADGETQYF. DNA of the CDR3: TGTGCCAGCAGCGTAGGGGCGGATGGAGAGACCCAGTACTTC.

This clonotype was detected many times. The J gene is TRBJ1-1, the V gene TRBV28; tentatively, D is TRBD1 (6 bases). The V gene's germline CDR1 is MDHEN and CDR2 SYDVKM. V shed 6 bases and J shed 0 bases, with 11 bases lying between them. The CDR3 is 14 amino acids. The DNA of the CDR3 is TGTGCCAGCAGCCTGACAGGCATGAACACTGAAGCTTTCTTT. Translated, it gives CASSLTGMNTEAFF.

This clonotype occurred many times. DNA for the CDR3: TGTGCCAGCAGTGAAGAGATAGGGGGTCGGGGTCACGAGCAGTACTTC. It yields the protein CASSEEIGGRGHEQYF. The chain couples TRBV6-1 to TRBJ2-7; D may be TRBD1 (6 bases). Trimming cost V 1 base and J 5 bases, with 18 bases left between them. The CDR3 length is 16 residues. Germline V gene data show CDR1 as MNHNS and CDR2 as SASEGT.

In this sample, this clonotype turned up many times. V and J are TRBV28 and TRBJ2-1; the D gene is possibly TRBD2 (5 bases). CDR1 is MDHEN, CDR2 SYDVKM, per germline. There are 15 residues in the CDR3. Deletions cut 1 base from V and 0 bases from J, with 7 bases between. Here the CDR3 DNA reads TGTGCCAGCAGTTTATATACTAGCTCCTACAATGAGCAGTTCTTC. Amino acid sequence: CASSLYTSSYNEQFF.

Only a few counts were recorded for this clonotype. The rearrangement joins TRBV9 to TRBJ2-7; 11 bases map to TRBD2. There are 19 residues in the CDR3. Germline lookup yields CDR1 SGDLS and CDR2 YYNGEE. The V and J ends lost 0 bases and 4 bases, in that order; junction bases with no gene match: 15. CDR3 bases: TGTGCCAGCAGCGTAGGTAGGAAAGCCGGGACTAGCGGAATATACGAGCAGTACTTC. Protein: CASSVGRKAGTSGIYEQYF.

This clonotype was recorded many times. The chain combines TRBV3-1 with TRBJ2-7; D call uncertain. The CDR3 loop spans 12 amino acids. Trimming cost V 1 base and J 3 bases, with 4 bases left between them. The germline gives CDR1 LGHDT, CDR2 YNNKEL (reference sequence). The CDR3 DNA follows: TGTGCCAGCAGCCAAGGTCACTACGAGCAGTACTTC. It specifies CASSQGHYEQYF.

This clonotype was detected a few times. This chain joins TRBV7-9 and TRBJ2-5; 15 bases map to TRBD2. Germline loops: CDR1 SEHNR, CDR2 FQNEAQ (reference sequence). With 4 bases clipped from V and 5 bases from J, the junction kept 8 bases outside the gene matches. This CDR3 has 17 residues. CDR3 protein: CASSSPGLAGGGETQYF. The CDR3 DNA reads as TGTGCCAGCAGCTCTCCGGGACTAGCGGGAGGAGGGGAGACCCAGTACTTC.

A word on this clonotype: A clone one base away is much larger, so this may be a read error. The chain combines TRBV5-1 with TRBJ2-6, with 8 positions matching TRBD1. Germline CDR1 SGHRS, CDR2 YFSETQ. The CDR3 length is 21 residues. With V trimmed by 2 bases and J by 0 bases, 16 bases remained unmatched. CDR3 residues: CASSLPLAPGQALSGANVLTF. The CDR3 bases are TGCGCCAGCAGCTTACCCTTAGCTCCGGGACAGGCACTCTCTGGGGCCAACGTCCTGACTTTC.

This clonotype came up a few times. A much larger clone lies one base from this, so it may be a read error. V usage is TRBV5-1 and J usage is TRBJ2-3; D remains ambiguous. Per the germline V gene, CDR1 is SGHRS and CDR2 is YFSETQ. V lost 0 bases to trimming and J lost 1 base, with 15 bases between them. CDR3 length: 17 amino acids. In DNA form, the CDR3 reads TGCGCCAGCAGCTTGGCCGGCTTGAACTATTGCACAGATACGCAGTATTTT. The encoded protein is CASSLAGLNYCTDTQYF.

J is TRBJ1-3 and V is TRBV12-3 or TRBV12-4; D might be TRBD1 (6 bases). The CDR3 totals 13 residues. V dropped 7 bases and J dropped 5 bases, with 12 bases sitting between them. DNA of the CDR3: TGTGCCAGCACCGGACAGTTGCGAAACACCATATATTTT. As protein: CASTGQLRNTIYF.

This clonotype was seen a few times. CDR3 DNA: TGTGCCAGCAGCCGGCGAGAGGCGGAGTACAATGAGCAGTTCTTC. Translated: CASSRREAEYNEQFF. The chain is built from TRBV5-5 and TRBJ2-1; D is unclear. The CDR3 loop spans 15 amino acids. Trimming stripped 4 bases from V and 4 bases from J, with 15 bases between. The V gene's germline CDR1 is SGHKS and CDR2 YYEKEE (reference sequence).

This clonotype was recorded many times. The chain links TRBV27 to TRBJ2-1; the D gene is possibly TRBD1 (6 bases). The CDR3 consists of 13 residues. Germline V gene data show CDR1 as MNHEY and CDR2 as SMNVEV (reference sequence). V was pared by 5 bases and J by 15 bases, with 20 bases between. The CDR3 DNA reads TGTGCCAGCAGTCCCTACCCCGAGGGGGAGTGGTTCTTC. Its protein product is CASSPYPEGEWFF.